This T cell receptor (beta chain) was found in a study of shared clonotypes between healthy human individuals. Points from the study as a whole: In contrast to clonotypes shared by all four donors, non-shared clonotypes had lower generation probabilities.

V lost 4 bases, J lost 2 bases, and 11 bases lay in between. The CDR3 is 14 amino acids. The germline V gene encodes CDR1 KGHSY and CDR2 FQNENV. Worth noting for this clone: The antigen is not known.

Selected positively for CCR7 and CD45RO-negative, naive CD8 cells excluded terminally differentiated effector memory CD45RA+ cells. Sequencing was at deep level. Data came from immunoSEQ multiplex PCR; TCRdb stores just in-frame clones and leaves some out. Here the sample spans around 700,000 clones, about 92% being singletons. The sequence was collected from a man aged 30 to 45 in good health. Sequenced: naive CD8+ T cells sorted from blood. The chain joins TRBV16 to TRBJ2-5, with D unresolved. CDR3: CASSPTHSQETQYF. In nucleotides, the CDR3 is TGTGCCAGCAGCCCCACCCACAGTCAAGAGACCCAGTACTTC. Full variable domain (missing parts from reference TRBV16 and TRBJ2-5): GEEVAQTPKHLVRGEGQKAKLYCAPIKGHSYVFWYQQVLKNEFKFLISFQNENVFDETGMPKERFSAKCLPNSPCSLEIQATKLEDSAVYFCASSPTHSQETQYFGPGTRLLVL.